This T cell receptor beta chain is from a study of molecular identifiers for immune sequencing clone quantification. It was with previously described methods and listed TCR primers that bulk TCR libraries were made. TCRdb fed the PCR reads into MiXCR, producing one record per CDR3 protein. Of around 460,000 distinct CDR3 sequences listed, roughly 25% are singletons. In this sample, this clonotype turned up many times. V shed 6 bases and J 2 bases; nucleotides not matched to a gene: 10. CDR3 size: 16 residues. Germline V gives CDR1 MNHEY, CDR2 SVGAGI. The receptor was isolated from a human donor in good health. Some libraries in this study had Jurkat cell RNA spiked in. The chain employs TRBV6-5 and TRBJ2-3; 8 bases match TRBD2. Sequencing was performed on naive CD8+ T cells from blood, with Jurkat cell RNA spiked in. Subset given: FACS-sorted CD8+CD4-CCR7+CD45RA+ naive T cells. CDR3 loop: CASSPEAGANTDTQYF. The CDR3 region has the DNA TGTGCCAGCAGCCCCGAAGCGGGGGCTAACACAGATACGCAGTATTTT.